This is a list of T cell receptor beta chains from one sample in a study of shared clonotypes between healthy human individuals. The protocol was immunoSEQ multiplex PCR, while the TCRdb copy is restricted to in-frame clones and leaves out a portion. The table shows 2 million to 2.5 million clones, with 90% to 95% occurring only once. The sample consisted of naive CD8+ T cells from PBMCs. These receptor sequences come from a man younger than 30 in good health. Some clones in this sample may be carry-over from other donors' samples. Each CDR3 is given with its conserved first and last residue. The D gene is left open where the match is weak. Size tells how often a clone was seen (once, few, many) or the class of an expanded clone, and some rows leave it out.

CDR3nt: TGTGCCAGCAGTTTTCTGACTAGCGTACGCACAGATACGCAGTATTTT
CDR3aa: CASSFLTSVRTDTQYF
v_gene: TRBV27
abundance: .
d_gene: TRBD2
j_gene: TRBJ2-3

CDR3nt: TGTGCCAGCAGCATCAGCGGGGACCCTGGTGAGCAGTTCTTC
CDR3aa: CASSISGDPGEQFF
v_gene: TRBV9
abundance: .
d_gene: TRBD2
j_gene: TRBJ2-1

CDR3nt: TGTGCCAGCAGCTTGCCGCCAAGCCCCTATGGCTACACCTTC
CDR3aa: CASSLPPSPYGYTF
v_gene: TRBV5-4
abundance: .
d_gene: .
j_gene: TRBJ1-2

CDR3nt: TGTGCCAGCAGTTTATTGCCTAGCGGGAGGGACACCGGGGAGCTGTTTTTT
CDR3aa: CASSLLPSGRDTGELFF
v_gene: TRBV27
abundance: .
d_gene: TRBD2
j_gene: TRBJ2-2

CDR3nt: TGTGCCAGTAGTTCGGTGAACACTGAAGCTTTCTTT
CDR3aa: CASSSVNTEAFF
v_gene: TRBV19
abundance: .
d_gene: .
j_gene: TRBJ1-1

CDR3nt: TGCGCCAGCAGCCAAGAAACCCGGACAGGAGCGAACACTGAAGCTTTCTTT
CDR3aa: CASSQETRTGANTEAFF
v_gene: TRBV4-3
abundance: .
d_gene: TRBD1
j_gene: TRBJ1-1

CDR3nt: TGTGCCAGCCAACCCCCCGACAGAGCCTACGAGCAGTACTTC
CDR3aa: CASQPPDRAYEQYF
v_gene: TRBV6-6
abundance: .
d_gene: .
j_gene: TRBJ2-7

CDR3nt: TGTGCCAGCAATCCCCCGGGGGGTTCCGGGGAGACCCAGTACTTC
CDR3aa: CASNPPGGSGETQYF
v_gene: TRBV28
abundance: .
d_gene: TRBD2
j_gene: TRBJ2-5

CDR3nt: TGTGCCAGCAGTTTTCGATTGGGCGAGACCCAGTACTTC
CDR3aa: CASSFRLGETQYF
v_gene: TRBV28
abundance: .
d_gene: .
j_gene: TRBJ2-5

CDR3nt: TGTGCCAGCAGCCGCGGACTAGTTCCCCCCTACGAGCAGTACTTC
CDR3aa: CASSRGLVPPYEQYF
v_gene: TRBV14
abundance: .
d_gene: TRBD2
j_gene: TRBJ2-7

CDR3nt: TGCAGCGTTGAAACTTGGGCGGGAGTACGCGAGCAGTACTTC
CDR3aa: CSVETWAGVREQYF
v_gene: TRBV29-1
abundance: .
d_gene: TRBD2
j_gene: TRBJ2-7

CDR3nt: TGCAGCGTTCGAAAGGACACTGAAGCTTTCTTT
CDR3aa: CSVRKDTEAFF
v_gene: TRBV29-1
abundance: .
d_gene: .
j_gene: TRBJ1-1

CDR3nt: TGTGCCAGCAGCCCTCTCGGGGGTTTGGCCGGGGAGCTGTTTTTT
CDR3aa: CASSPLGGLAGELFF
v_gene: TRBV7-3
abundance: .
d_gene: .
j_gene: TRBJ2-2

CDR3nt: TGTGCCAGCAGCCAAGGTCTTTTTGTCGTCTATGGCTACACCTTC
CDR3aa: CASSQGLFVVYGYTF
v_gene: TRBV4-2
abundance: .
d_gene: .
j_gene: TRBJ1-2

CDR3nt: TGTGCCAGCAGTTTTCGCGGACAAGAGACCCAGTACTTC
CDR3aa: CASSFRGQETQYF
v_gene: TRBV27
abundance: .
d_gene: .
j_gene: TRBJ2-5

CDR3nt: TGTGCCATCAGTGAGTCCTGGGGCGCAACCTACGAGCAGTACTTC
CDR3aa: CAISESWGATYEQYF
v_gene: TRBV10-3
abundance: .
d_gene: .
j_gene: TRBJ2-7

CDR3nt: TGTGCCAGTTCGCCCGAGAGGACTCCGCACTACAATGAGCAGTTCTTC
CDR3aa: CASSPERTPHYNEQFF
v_gene: TRBV19
abundance: .
d_gene: .
j_gene: TRBJ2-1

CDR3nt: TGTGCCAGCAGTGAGATTTTCGATAGGGACAGGGGATCGGTGGTTTACACTGAAGCTTTCTTT
CDR3aa: CASSEIFDRDRGSVVYTEAFF
v_gene: TRBV27
abundance: .
d_gene: TRBD1
j_gene: TRBJ1-1

CDR3nt: TGTGCCAGCAGCGAACAGGGGGCAGATGAGACCCAGTACTTC
CDR3aa: CASSEQGADETQYF
v_gene: TRBV7-9
abundance: .
d_gene: TRBD1
j_gene: TRBJ2-5

CDR3nt: TGTGCCAGCAGCCCCCCGGGGCTAGCGGAGGGCCCTTCAGGGGGTGAGCAGTTCTTC
CDR3aa: CASSPPGLAEGPSGGEQFF
v_gene: TRBV7-9
abundance: .
d_gene: .
j_gene: TRBJ2-1

CDR3nt: TGTGCCAGCTCTCCCCCGGGGCCGGGAGGGACCTACAATGAGCAGTTCTTC
CDR3aa: CASSPPGPGGTYNEQFF
v_gene: TRBV18
abundance: .
d_gene: TRBD2
j_gene: TRBJ2-1

CDR3nt: TGTGCCAGTAGTATGACTAGCGGTTACAATGAGCAGTTCTTC
CDR3aa: CASSMTSGYNEQFF
v_gene: TRBV19
abundance: few
d_gene: TRBD2
j_gene: TRBJ2-1

CDR3nt: TGTGCCACCAGCAGATTGGCCCCGGGACAGGGGGCGGATGGCTACACCTTC
CDR3aa: CATSRLAPGQGADGYTF
v_gene: TRBV15
abundance: .
d_gene: TRBD1
j_gene: TRBJ1-2

CDR3nt: TGTGCCAGCAGCTTAACTAGCGGGTCACAAGAGACCCAGTACTTC
CDR3aa: CASSLTSGSQETQYF
v_gene: TRBV7-3
abundance: .
d_gene: TRBD2
j_gene: TRBJ2-5

CDR3nt: TGTGCCAGCAGCCCAAGGGTAGGCCAAGAGACCCAGTACTTC
CDR3aa: CASSPRVGQETQYF
v_gene: TRBV7-9
abundance: .
d_gene: .
j_gene: TRBJ2-5

CDR3nt: TGTGCCAGCAGCTTGGCAGGGGGGTCCTACGAGCAGTACTTC
CDR3aa: CASSLAGGSYEQYF
v_gene: TRBV5-5
abundance: .
d_gene: .
j_gene: TRBJ2-7

CDR3nt: TGTGCCAGCAGCTCACTAGCGGGGAATTCATACGAGCAGTACTTC
CDR3aa: CASSSLAGNSYEQYF
v_gene: TRBV7-6
abundance: .
d_gene: TRBD2
j_gene: TRBJ2-7

CDR3nt: TGCGCCAGCAGCCAAGACCGTAATACAGGGGGCCATGGCTACACCTTC
CDR3aa: CASSQDRNTGGHGYTF
v_gene: TRBV4-3
abundance: .
d_gene: TRBD1
j_gene: TRBJ1-2

CDR3nt: TGTGCCAGCAGCTTAGGGGTTAGTCAGCCCCAGCATTTT
CDR3aa: CASSLGVSQPQHF
v_gene: TRBV11-1
abundance: .
d_gene: .
j_gene: TRBJ1-5

CDR3nt: TGTGCCAGCAGTAATAGCGGGAGGGAGTACATTCAGTACTTC
CDR3aa: CASSNSGREYIQYF
v_gene: TRBV2
abundance: .
d_gene: TRBD2
j_gene: TRBJ2-4

CDR3nt: TGCGCCAGCAGCCCCGTGATGGCGGTTTCCGCCTACGAGCAGTACTTC
CDR3aa: CASSPVMAVSAYEQYF
v_gene: TRBV5-1
abundance: once
d_gene: .
j_gene: TRBJ2-7

CDR3nt: TGCGCCAGCAGCCAAGATATAAGGGTGGGCTACACCTTC
CDR3aa: CASSQDIRVGYTF
v_gene: TRBV4-1
abundance: .
d_gene: .
j_gene: TRBJ1-2

CDR3nt: TGTGCCAGCAGCTTAGGGACTAGCTTCTACAATGAGCAGTTCTTC
CDR3aa: CASSLGTSFYNEQFF
v_gene: TRBV7-2
abundance: .
d_gene: TRBD2
j_gene: TRBJ2-1

CDR3nt: TGTGCCAGCAGCTTAGAATTCTCGGGCACCGGGGAGCTGTTTTTT
CDR3aa: CASSLEFSGTGELFF
v_gene: TRBV7-8
abundance: .
d_gene: .
j_gene: TRBJ2-2